One and the same sample provided the 22 T cell receptor beta chains below, sequenced in a study of CD8 T cells in ankylosing spondylitis. Points from the study as a whole: A TCR beta motif of about eight highly homologous variants seemed to mark ankylosing spondylitis blood.

Using its own MiXCR run on the 5' RACE reads, TCRdb lists one record per CDR3 protein. The sample has more than 500,000 distinct CDR3 sequences, about 5.2% seen once; the top ten hold roughly 3.5%. These TCRs' antigens remain unknown. Sequencing input: blood, either unsorted or a sorted T cell fraction (not recorded which). The origin of the receptors is a male donor with ankylosing spondylitis.

Ten or more counts support this clonotype. This chain joins TRBV13 and TRBJ1-3; no definite D call. This CDR3 comprises 14 residues. CDR1 and CDR2 (germline): PRHDT, FYEKMQ (reference sequence). The ends were cut back, 6 bases at V and 2 bases at J, with 11 bases in the middle. The CDR3 sequence is CASSRLSAGNTIYF. The CDR3 coding sequence is TGTGCCAGCAGTCGGTTGTCGGCTGGAAACACCATATATTTT. Full variable domain (remainder filled in from reference TRBV13 and TRBJ1-3): AAGVIQSPRHLIKEKRETATLKCYPIPRHDTVYWYQQGPGQDPQFLISFYEKMQSDKGSIPDRFSAQQFSDYHSELNMSSLELGDSALYFCASSRLSAGNTIYFGEGSWLTVV.

The table lists this clonotype with many counts. The V and J genes are TRBV4-3 and TRBJ2-7; tentative D call: TRBD1 (6 bases). This CDR3 has 14 residues. V was cut by 0 bases and J by 3 bases, with 9 bases left in between. Germline V gene data show CDR1 as LGHNA and CDR2 as YSLEER. CDR3 loop: CASSQDLGGYEQYF. CDR3 bases: TGCGCCAGCAGCCAAGATCTAGGGGGCTACGAGCAGTACTTC.

This chain uses TRBV20-1 with TRBJ2-6, with D perhaps matching TRBD2 (5 bases). The V end lost 1 base, the J end lost 3 bases, and 7 bases lay between the germline ends. From germline, CDR1 is DFQATT and CDR2 SNEGSKA (reference sequence). CDR3 length: 14 residues. The CDR3 loop reads CSARAGNGANVLTF. CDR3 DNA: TGCAGTGCTAGAGCGGGGAATGGGGCCAACGTCCTGACTTTC.

The sample holds many counts of this clonotype. The chain uses TRBV5-1 and TRBJ2-7, with 9 bases that match TRBD1. Per germline, CDR1 SGHRS and CDR2 YFSETQ. Germline trimming cut 4 bases from V and 3 bases from J; bases unmatched to any gene: 11. The CDR3 has 16 amino acids. CDR3 nucleotide sequence: TGCGCCAGCAGCGTGTTACCGGGACAGGGTTACTACGAGCAGTACTTC. Its translation is CASSVLPGQGYYEQYF.

The sample holds many counts of this clonotype. This chain joins TRBV5-1 and TRBJ2-3; D unresolved. With 3 bases removed from V and 3 bases from J, the gap between germline ends came to 11 bases. This CDR3 has 14 residues. The germline V gene encodes CDR1 SGHRS and CDR2 YFSETQ. The CDR3 loop reads CASSSQKGTDTQYF. The CDR3 DNA follows: TGCGCCAGCAGCTCCCAAAAAGGAACAGATACGCAGTATTTT.

This clonotype has at least ten counts. V is TRBV29-1 and J is TRBJ1-1, with a weak D call TRBD1 (6 bases). The CDR3 runs to 12 residues. Germline loops: CDR1 SQVTM, CDR2 ANQGSEA. Trimming cost V 7 bases and J 0 bases, with 9 bases left between them. CDR3 nucleotides: TGCAGCGCCGGACAGATGAACACTGAAGCTTTCTTT. Protein product: CSAGQMNTEAFF.

This clonotype was counted at least ten times. The V and J genes are TRBV9 and TRBJ2-3; 9 bases are shared with TRBD2. This CDR3 has 15 residues. Unmatched junction bases numbered 4, after V lost 4 bases and J lost 1 base. Germline V gene sequence: CDR1 SGDLS, CDR2 YYNGEE. The CDR3 nucleotides are TGTGCCAGCAGCCGACTAGCGGCCGGCACAGATACGCAGTATTTT. Translating it yields CASSRLAAGTDTQYF.

This clonotype was recorded at least ten times. The CDR3: CASSLSDNEKLFF. The CDR3 DNA is TGTGCCAGCAGTTTGTCGGACAATGAAAAACTGTTTTTT. V and J are TRBV12-3 or TRBV12-4 and TRBJ1-4, with unresolved D. The CDR3 has 13 residues. With 3 bases removed from V and 5 bases from J, the gap between germline ends came to 7 bases.

This clonotype was counted at least ten times. V is TRBV11-3 and J is TRBJ2-2; no clear D gene. Trimming cost V 3 bases and J 1 base, with 6 bases left between them. The CDR3 runs 14 residues. Germline-derived CDR1 and CDR2 are SGHNT and YENEEA. The CDR3, as DNA: TGTGCCAGCAGCTTTGACTGGAACACCGGGGAGCTGTTTTTT. Amino acid sequence: CASSFDWNTGELFF.

The table lists this clonotype with many counts. The V call is TRBV5-1, the J call TRBJ2-7; 8 positions agree with TRBD1. The CDR3 has 15 amino acids. CDR1 and CDR2 (germline): SGHRS, YFSETQ. V lost 4 bases and J lost 6; bases outside the gene matches: 12. The CDR3 bases are TGCGCCAGCAGCCATACAGGGGGGAATTTGATCGAGCAGTACTTC. Protein sequence: CASSHTGGNLIEQYF.

This clonotype was seen only a few times. J is TRBJ2-2 and V is TRBV28; D remains unclear. This CDR3 region has 15 residues. The V gene lost 4 bases and the J gene lost 4 bases, with 13 bases spanning the gap. Germline CDR1 and CDR2: MDHEN and SYDVKM. CDR3 residues: CASSSGVRFTGELFF. In DNA, the CDR3 is TGTGCCAGCAGTTCTGGGGTTAGGTTCACCGGGGAGCTGTTTTTT.

This clonotype has just a few counts. The chain carries TRBV5-1 and TRBJ2-7; 8 bases map to TRBD1. Trimming cost V 0 bases and J 7 bases; bases outside gene matches: 9. Germline-derived CDR1 and CDR2 are SGHRS and YFSETQ. The CDR3 is 15 residues long. Written as DNA, the CDR3 is TGCGCCAGCAGCTTGGCCGCAGGGGGCAACGGGGAGCAGTACTTC. Translation: CASSLAAGGNGEQYF.

The genes are TRBV25-1 and TRBJ1-2; D is perhaps TRBD1 (6 bases). V dropped 8 bases and J dropped 3 bases, with 19 bases sitting between them. CDR1 and CDR2 (germline): MGHDK, SYGVNS. There are 15 residues in the CDR3. The CDR3 DNA is TGTGCCAGCCATGACGACTACAGGGCTGACTATGGCTACACCTTC. Translated: CASHDDYRADYGYTF.

This clonotype was seen ten or more times. The chain links TRBV9 to TRBJ2-1; perhaps D is TRBD1 or TRBD2 (5 bases each). The CDR3 totals 15 residues. The germline gives CDR1 SGDLS, CDR2 YYNGEE. Trimming shortened V by 0 bases and J by 2 bases, and 9 bases separated the two germline ends. CDR3 sequence (DNA): TGTGCCAGCAGCGTAGTTGGGACGGCCTACAATGAGCAGTTCTTC. Protein sequence: CASSVVGTAYNEQFF.

In its sample, this clonotype was seen many times. The V and J genes are TRBV9 and TRBJ2-7; 10 bases map to TRBD2. CDR1 is SGDLS, CDR2 YYNGEE, per germline. The ends lost 3 bases at V and 5 bases at J; junction bases unmatched: 8. The CDR3 extends over 15 amino acids. CDR3 bases: TGTGCCAGCAGCGCCGGACCCGGACTAGCGGACGAGCAGTACTTC. Encoded protein: CASSAGPGLADEQYF.

This clonotype was seen many times. The chain couples TRBV3-1 to TRBJ2-7, with D hard to call. V was shortened by 0 bases and J by 2 bases, with 11 bases between the two germline ends. This CDR3 spans 15 amino acids. From germline, CDR1 is LGHDT and CDR2 YNNKEL (reference sequence). The CDR3 protein is CASSQDSSAPYEQYF. The CDR3 bases are TGTGCCAGCAGCCAAGACTCCAGCGCACCCTACGAGCAGTACTTC.

This clonotype was observed a few times. The V and J genes are TRBV28 and TRBJ2-7; 10 bases line up with TRBD1. The CDR3 extends over 14 amino acids. V trimming: 6 bases; J trimming: 7 bases; junction bases outside the gene matches: 9. CDR1 MDHEN and CDR2 SYDVKM come from the germline V gene. The CDR3 protein is CASSFGDRGREQYF. In nucleotides, the CDR3 is TGTGCCAGCAGCTTCGGTGACAGGGGGCGGGAGCAGTACTTC.

In its sample, this clonotype was seen a few times. The chain joins TRBV24-1 to TRBJ2-1; TRBD2 matches at 11 bases. Trimming removed 7 bases from V and 2 bases from J; junction bases left unmatched: 9. The CDR3 totals 17 residues. Germline V gives CDR1 KGHDR, CDR2 SFDVKD. CDR3 residues: CATSPRPGLAAYNEQFF. The CDR3 DNA reads TGTGCCACCAGCCCTCGGCCGGGACTAGCGGCCTACAATGAGCAGTTCTTC.

This clonotype was picked up many times. CDR3 nucleotide sequence: TGTGCCAGCAGCGAACCGGGACAGTCCTACGAGCAGTACTTC. Encoded protein: CASSEPGQSYEQYF. The chain employs TRBV7-9 and TRBJ2-7; 7 positions match TRBD1. This CDR3 is built from 14 residues. J was trimmed by 1 base and V by 5 bases; bases with no gene match: 5. In germline, CDR1 is SEHNR, CDR2 FQNEAQ (reference sequence).

This clonotype showed up many times. V gene TRBV5-1 combines with J gene TRBJ2-1; tentatively, D is TRBD1 or TRBD2 (5 bases each). V lost 7 bases and J lost 0, with 8 bases in between. Per germline, CDR1 SGHRS and CDR2 YFSETQ. The CDR3 loop spans 13 amino acids. CDR3 bases: TGCGCCAGCGCAGGGAGCTCCTACAATGAGCAGTTCTTC. It yields the protein CASAGSSYNEQFF.

The chain joins TRBV7-9 to TRBJ2-1; D might be TRBD2 (6 bases). Trimming took 5 bases from V and 8 from J, leaving 25 bases between them. The germline gives CDR1 SEHNR, CDR2 FQNEAQ (reference sequence). The CDR3 runs 17 residues. The CDR3 loop reads CASSPTGGTAGIYEQFF. The DNA of the CDR3 is TGTGCCAGCAGCCCAACGGGCGGGACGGCAGGGATCTATGAGCAGTTCTTC.

The table lists this clonotype with a few counts. This chain connects TRBV12-3 or TRBV12-4 to TRBJ2-6; possibly TRBD2 for D (5 bases). The CDR3 is made up of 18 amino acids. The ends were cut back, 4 bases at V and 1 base at J, with 17 bases in the middle. Written as DNA, the CDR3 is TGTGCCAGCAGTTATGGACCCGGGGAATATTCTGGGGCCAACGTCCTGACTTTC. Translated: CASSYGPGEYSGANVLTF.